This record looks at one T cell receptor (beta chain) sequence and its context. Antigen unknown. The PCR ran on 60 Vbeta and 13 Jbeta primers. Generated by immunoSEQ multiplex PCR, the TCRdb table keeps only in-frame clones and is missing some. This table has 120,000 or so clones, roughly 80% appearing once. There are 15 residues in the CDR3. Germline CDR1 and CDR2: LGHNA and YSLEER. With V trimmed by 7 bases and J by 5 bases, 7 bases remained unmatched. These data are taken from a study of cytomegalovirus exposure and HLA in healthy donors. General study findings and limits: It was reported that the classifier diagnosed cytomegalovirus status with high specificity and sensitivity in both the original and validation cohorts.

The chain recombines TRBV4-3 with TRBJ2-2; 10 bases align to TRBD2. Sequencing was performed on PBMCs. The source of this sequence is a woman aged 25 to 39 in good health and CMV-seronegative. The CDR3 protein is CASTIIAGGTGELFF. The CDR3 DNA reads TGCGCCAGCACCATTATAGCGGGAGGAACCGGGGAGCTGTTTTTT.